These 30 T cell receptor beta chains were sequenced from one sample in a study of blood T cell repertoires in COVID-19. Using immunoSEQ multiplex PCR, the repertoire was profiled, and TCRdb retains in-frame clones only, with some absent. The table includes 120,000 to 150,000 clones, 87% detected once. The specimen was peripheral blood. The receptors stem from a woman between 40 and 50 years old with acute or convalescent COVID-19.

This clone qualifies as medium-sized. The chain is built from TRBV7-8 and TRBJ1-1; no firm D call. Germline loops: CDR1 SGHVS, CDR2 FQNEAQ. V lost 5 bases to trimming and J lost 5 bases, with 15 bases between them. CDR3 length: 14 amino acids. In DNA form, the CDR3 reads TGTGCCAGCAGCCCCTCAAGTCGGGAAACTGAAGCTTTCTTT. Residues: CASSPSSRETEAFF.

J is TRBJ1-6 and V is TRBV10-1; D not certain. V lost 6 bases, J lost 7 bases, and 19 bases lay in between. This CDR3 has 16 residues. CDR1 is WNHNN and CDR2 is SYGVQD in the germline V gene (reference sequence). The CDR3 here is CASREEEGAENSPLHF. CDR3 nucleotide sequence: TGCGCCAGCAGAGAGGAGGAGGGCGCCGAGAATTCACCCCTCCACTTT.

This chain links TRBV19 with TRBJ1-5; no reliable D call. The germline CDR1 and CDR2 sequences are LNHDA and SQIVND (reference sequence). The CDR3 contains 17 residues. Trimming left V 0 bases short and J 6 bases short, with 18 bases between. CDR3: CASSIDFGWEGSQPQHF. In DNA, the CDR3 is TGTGCCAGTAGTATAGATTTTGGGTGGGAGGGTTCTCAGCCCCAGCATTTT.

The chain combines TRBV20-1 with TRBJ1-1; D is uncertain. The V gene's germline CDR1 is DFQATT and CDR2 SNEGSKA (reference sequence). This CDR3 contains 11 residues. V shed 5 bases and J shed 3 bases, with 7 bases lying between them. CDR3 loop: CSARRDTEAFF. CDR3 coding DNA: TGCAGTGCTCGCCGGGACACTGAAGCTTTCTTT.

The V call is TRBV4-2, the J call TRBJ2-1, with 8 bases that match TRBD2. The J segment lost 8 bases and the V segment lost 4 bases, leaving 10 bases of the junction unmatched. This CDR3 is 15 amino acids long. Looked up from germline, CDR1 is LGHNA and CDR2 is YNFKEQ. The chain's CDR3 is CASSPSAGGVDEQFF. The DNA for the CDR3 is TGTGCCAGCAGCCCCAGCGCGGGGGGCGTCGATGAGCAGTTCTTC.

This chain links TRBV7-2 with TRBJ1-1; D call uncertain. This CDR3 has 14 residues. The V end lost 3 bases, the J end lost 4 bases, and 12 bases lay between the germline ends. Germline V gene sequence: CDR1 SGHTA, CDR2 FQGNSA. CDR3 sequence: CASSFHPGGTEAFF. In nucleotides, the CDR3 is TGTGCCAGCAGCTTCCATCCGGGAGGCACTGAAGCTTTCTTT.

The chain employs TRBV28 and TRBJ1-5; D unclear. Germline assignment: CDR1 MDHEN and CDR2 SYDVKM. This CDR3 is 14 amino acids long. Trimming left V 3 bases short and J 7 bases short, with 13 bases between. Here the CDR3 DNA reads TGTGCCAGCAGTTTCGGAGAGGGATCGCAGCCCCAGCATTTT. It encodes CASSFGEGSQPQHF.

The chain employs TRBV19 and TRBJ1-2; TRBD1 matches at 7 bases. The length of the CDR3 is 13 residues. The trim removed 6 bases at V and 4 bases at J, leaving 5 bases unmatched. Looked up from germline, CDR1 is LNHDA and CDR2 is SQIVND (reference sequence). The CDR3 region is CASSPGQAYGYTF. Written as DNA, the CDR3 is TGTGCCAGTAGCCCCGGACAGGCCTATGGCTACACCTTC.

CDR3 nucleotide sequence: TGTGCCAGCAGCGTAGCCGCAACTAATGAAAAACTGTTTTTT. It translates to CASSVAATNEKLFF. The gene calls are TRBV9 and TRBJ1-4, with D unclear. This CDR3 spans 14 amino acids. Germline V gives CDR1 SGDLS, CDR2 YYNGEE. V was cut by 0 bases and J by 0 bases, with 3 bases left in between.

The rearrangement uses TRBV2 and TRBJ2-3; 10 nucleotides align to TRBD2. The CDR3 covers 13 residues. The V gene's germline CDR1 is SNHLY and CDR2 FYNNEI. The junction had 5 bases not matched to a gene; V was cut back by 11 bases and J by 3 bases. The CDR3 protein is CASGLADTDTQYF. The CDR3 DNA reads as TGTGCCTCCGGACTAGCGGATACAGATACGCAGTATTTT.

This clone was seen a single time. Here the CDR3 DNA reads TGTGCCAGCAGGGACAGGCCCTACGAGCAGTACTTC. Its protein product is CASRDRPYEQYF. This sequence joins TRBV2 and TRBJ2-7; 7 bases align to TRBD1. Germline trimming cut 6 bases from V and 2 bases from J; bases unmatched to any gene: 1. The germline CDR1 and CDR2 sequences are SNHLY and FYNNEI. This CDR3 spans 12 amino acids. The complete variable domain, with remaining parts taken from reference TRBV2 and TRBJ2-7, reads EPEVTQTPSHQVTQMGQEVILRCVPISNHLYFYWYRQILGQKVEFLVSFYNNEISEKSEIFDDQFSVERPDGSNFTLKIRSTKLEDSAMYFCASRDRPYEQYFGPGTRLTVT.

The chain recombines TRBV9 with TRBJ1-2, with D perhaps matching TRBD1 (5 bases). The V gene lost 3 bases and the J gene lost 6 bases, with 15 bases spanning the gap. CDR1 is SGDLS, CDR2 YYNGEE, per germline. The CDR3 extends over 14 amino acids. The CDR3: CASSAGGGQNGYTF. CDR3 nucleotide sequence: TGTGCCAGCAGCGCCGGGGGTGGGCAGAATGGCTACACCTTC. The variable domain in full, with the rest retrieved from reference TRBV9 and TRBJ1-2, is DSGVTQTPKHLITATGQRVTLRCSPRSGDLSVYWYQQSLDQGLQFLIQYYNGEERAKGNILERFSAQQFPDLHSELNLSSLELGDSALYFCASSAGGGQNGYTFGSGTRLTVV.

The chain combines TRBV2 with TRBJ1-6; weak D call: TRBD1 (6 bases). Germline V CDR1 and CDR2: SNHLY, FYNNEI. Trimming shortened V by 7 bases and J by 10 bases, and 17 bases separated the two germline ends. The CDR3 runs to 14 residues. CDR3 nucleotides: TGTGCCAGCACCGGGACATCGGTAAACTCACCCCTCCACTTT. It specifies CASTGTSVNSPLHF.

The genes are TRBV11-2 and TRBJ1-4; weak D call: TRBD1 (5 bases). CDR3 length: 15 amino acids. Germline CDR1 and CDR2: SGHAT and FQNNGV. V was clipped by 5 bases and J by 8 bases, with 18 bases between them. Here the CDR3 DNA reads TGTGCCAGCAGCACCGGGACGATGGGAGGGGAAAAACTGTTTTTT. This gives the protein CASSTGTMGGEKLFF.

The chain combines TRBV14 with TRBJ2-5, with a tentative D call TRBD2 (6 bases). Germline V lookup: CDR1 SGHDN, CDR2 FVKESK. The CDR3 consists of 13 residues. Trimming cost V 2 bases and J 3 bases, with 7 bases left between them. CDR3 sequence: CASSQKREETQYF. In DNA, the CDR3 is TGTGCCAGCAGCCAAAAGCGGGAAGAGACCCAGTACTTC.

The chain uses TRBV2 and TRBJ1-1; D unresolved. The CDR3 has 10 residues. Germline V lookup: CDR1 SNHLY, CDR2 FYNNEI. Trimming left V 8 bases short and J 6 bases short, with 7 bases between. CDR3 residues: CASRLSEAFF. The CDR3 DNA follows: TGTGCCAGCCGTCTGTCTGAAGCTTTCTTT.

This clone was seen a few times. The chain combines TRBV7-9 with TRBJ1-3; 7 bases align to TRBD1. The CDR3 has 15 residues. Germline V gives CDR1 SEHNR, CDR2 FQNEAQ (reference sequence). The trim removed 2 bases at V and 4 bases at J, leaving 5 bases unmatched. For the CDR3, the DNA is TGTGCCAGCAGCTTACGTCAGGGGGAAGGAAACACCATATATTTT. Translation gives CASSLRQGEGNTIYF.

DNA of the CDR3: TGTGCCAGCAGCTTAGCCCCTGGGCGGGGGGCTGAAGAGACCCAGTACTTC. It specifies CASSLAPGRGAEETQYF. This chain connects TRBV7-2 to TRBJ2-5; TRBD2 agrees at 8 bases. V lost 0 bases to trimming and J lost 3 bases; unmatched junction nucleotides: 9. The CDR3 contains 17 residues. CDR1 is SGHTA, CDR2 FQGNSA, per germline.

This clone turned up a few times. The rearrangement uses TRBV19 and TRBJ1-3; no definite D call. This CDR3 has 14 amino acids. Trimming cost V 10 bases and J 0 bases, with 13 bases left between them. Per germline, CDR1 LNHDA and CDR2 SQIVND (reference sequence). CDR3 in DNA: TGTGCCACCGGGGAGACGCACTCTGGAAACACCATATATTTT. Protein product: CATGETHSGNTIYF.

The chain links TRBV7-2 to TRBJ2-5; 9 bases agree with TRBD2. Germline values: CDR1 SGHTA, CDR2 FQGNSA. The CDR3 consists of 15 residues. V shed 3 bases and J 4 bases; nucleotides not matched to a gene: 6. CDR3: CASSFTLAGRETQYF. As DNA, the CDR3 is TGTGCCAGCAGCTTCACCCTAGCGGGGAGAGAGACCCAGTACTTC.

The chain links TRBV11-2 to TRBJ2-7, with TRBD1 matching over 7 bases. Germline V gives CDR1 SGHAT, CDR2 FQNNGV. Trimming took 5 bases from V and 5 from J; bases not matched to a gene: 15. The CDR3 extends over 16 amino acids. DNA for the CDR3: TGTGCCAGCAGCAACCCCTTCCAGGGGGTGGACAACGAGCAGTACTTC. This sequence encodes CASSNPFQGVDNEQYF.

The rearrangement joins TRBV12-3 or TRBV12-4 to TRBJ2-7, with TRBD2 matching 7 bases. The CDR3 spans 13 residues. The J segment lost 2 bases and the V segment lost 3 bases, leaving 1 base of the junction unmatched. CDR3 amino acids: CASSFAGAYEQYF. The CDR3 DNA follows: TGTGCCAGCAGTTTTGCGGGGGCCTACGAGCAGTACTTC.

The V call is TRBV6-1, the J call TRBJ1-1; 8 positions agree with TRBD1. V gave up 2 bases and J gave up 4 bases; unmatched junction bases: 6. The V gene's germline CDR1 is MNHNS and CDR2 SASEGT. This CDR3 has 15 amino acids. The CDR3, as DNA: TGTGCCAGCAGTGAACCGGGACAGGTATCCACTGAAGCTTTCTTT. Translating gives CASSEPGQVSTEAFF.

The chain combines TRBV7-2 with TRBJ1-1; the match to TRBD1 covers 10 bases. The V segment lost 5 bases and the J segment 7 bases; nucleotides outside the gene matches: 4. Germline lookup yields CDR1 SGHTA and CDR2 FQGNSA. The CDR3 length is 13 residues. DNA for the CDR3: TGTGCCAGCAGCCGAGGACAGGGGGGTGAAGCTTTCTTT. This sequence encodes CASSRGQGGEAFF.

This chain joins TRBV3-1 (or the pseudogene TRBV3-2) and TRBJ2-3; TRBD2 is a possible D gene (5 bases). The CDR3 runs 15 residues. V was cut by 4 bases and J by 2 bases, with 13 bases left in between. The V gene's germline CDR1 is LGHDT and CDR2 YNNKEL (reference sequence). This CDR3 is CASSPRGEPTDTQYF. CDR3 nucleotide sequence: TGTGCCAGCAGCCCACGGGGAGAGCCCACAGATACGCAGTATTTT.

This CDR3 is CATSRDTGQGAINEKLFF. The CDR3 DNA reads TGTGCCACCAGCAGAGATACGGGACAGGGGGCGATTAATGAAAAACTGTTTTTT. This chain connects TRBV15 to TRBJ1-4; 12 nucleotides line up with TRBD1. Germline assignment: CDR1 LNHNV and CDR2 YYDKDF (reference sequence). Germline trimming cut 0 bases from V and 4 bases from J; bases unmatched to any gene: 6. This CDR3 contains 18 residues.

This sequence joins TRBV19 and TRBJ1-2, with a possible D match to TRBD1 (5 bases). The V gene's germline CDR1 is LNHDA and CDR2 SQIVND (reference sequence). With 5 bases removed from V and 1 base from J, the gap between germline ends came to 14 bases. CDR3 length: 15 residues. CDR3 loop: CASSPFGAINYGYTF. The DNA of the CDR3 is TGTGCCAGTAGTCCCTTTGGGGCAATTAACTATGGCTACACCTTC.

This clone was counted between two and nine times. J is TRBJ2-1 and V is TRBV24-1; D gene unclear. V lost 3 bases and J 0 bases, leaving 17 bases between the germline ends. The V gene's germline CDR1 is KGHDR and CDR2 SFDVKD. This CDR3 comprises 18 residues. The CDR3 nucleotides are TGTGCCACCAGTGATCCAGGTCCGACGCGTGGCTCCTACAATGAGCAGTTCTTC. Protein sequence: CATSDPGPTRGSYNEQFF.

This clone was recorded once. This chain's CDR3 is CASSDPGTGRRMSNEKLFF. DNA for the CDR3: TGCGCCAGCAGTGACCCTGGGACAGGCCGACGGATGTCTAATGAAAAACTGTTTTTT. The chain couples TRBV10-2 to TRBJ1-4; 8 nucleotides match TRBD1. This CDR3 has 19 residues. Germline V CDR1 and CDR2: WSHSY, SAAADI. J gave up 3 bases and V 3 bases, and 15 bases lay outside the gene matches.

CDR3 region: CASSLNVGRVGDTQYF. DNA of the CDR3: TGTGCCAGCAGCTTAAATGTAGGGAGAGTAGGAGATACGCAGTATTTT. The V gene is TRBV7-2, the J gene TRBJ2-3; tentatively, D is TRBD2 (5 bases). V lost 2 bases and J lost 5, with 17 bases in between. This CDR3 is built from 16 residues. CDR1 SGHTA and CDR2 FQGNSA come from the germline V gene.